This is a list of T cell receptor beta chains from one sample in a study of CD8 T cells in ankylosing spondylitis. TCRdb reprocessed the 5' RACE reads via MiXCR and lists one record per CDR3 protein. The table has more than 25,000 distinct CDR3 sequences, about 14% seen once. The sequencing input was blood. Receptors originate from a male donor with ankylosing spondylitis or in good health (not recorded which). The CDR3 runs from the conserved cysteine through the conserved F or W. The D gene is left open where the match is weak. Clone sizes are given selectively: once, few, many, or a class where the clone is expanded.

abundance	v_gene	j_gene	d_gene	CDR3nt	CDR3aa
few	TRBV15	TRBJ2-4	NA	TGTGCCACCAGCAGAGAGCAACAGGGAAGGGACATTCAGTACTTC	CATSREQQGRDIQYF
NA	TRBV7-9	TRBJ1-1	NA	TGTGCCAGCAGCTTAGCCGGGGGTTTGAACACTGAAGCTTTCTTT	CASSLAGGLNTEAFF
NA	TRBV27	TRBJ1-4	NA	TGTGCCAGCAGCCCGGCCCTTAATGAAAAACTGTTTTTT	CASSPALNEKLFF
many	TRBV7-6	TRBJ2-1	NA	TGTGCCAGCAGCTTACGCCCGGGGGTCTCCTACAATGAGCAGTTCTTC	CASSLRPGVSYNEQFF
NA	TRBV3-1	TRBJ1-1	NA	TGTGCCAGCAGCCAAGGACAGAACACTGAAGCTTTCTTT	CASSQGQNTEAFF
few	TRBV29-1	TRBJ2-3	NA	TGCGCTGTGGGGGGGGCAACGGATACGCAGTATTTT	CAVGGATDTQYF
NA	TRBV7-2	TRBJ2-4	TRBD1	TGTGCCAGCAGCCCTCGGACAGGGGAAAACATTCAGTACTTC	CASSPRTGENIQYF
many	TRBV5-1	TRBJ2-1	TRBD1	TGCGCCAGCAGCTTCGGACAGGGAAGGTCCTACAATGAGCAGTTCTTC	CASSFGQGRSYNEQFF
few	TRBV2	TRBJ1-4	TRBD1	TGTGCCAGCACCCCCGGGACAGGGGGCGGTGAAAAACTGTTTTTT	CASTPGTGGGEKLFF
many	TRBV20-1	TRBJ2-1	TRBD2	TGCAGTGTTTCGACTAGCAGAGACAATGAGCAGTTCTTC	CSVSTSRDNEQFF
NA	TRBV5-1	TRBJ2-2	NA	TGCGCCAGCAGCGGCCAACGGGTGCACGGGGAGCTGTTTTTT	CASSGQRVHGELFF
many	TRBV20-1	TRBJ2-3	NA	TGCAGTGCTAGAGATCAAAGGGATCGGGATACGCAGTATTTT	CSARDQRDRDTQYF
many	TRBV4-2	TRBJ2-7	NA	TGTGCCAGCAGCCAAGGAAGGGGTTCCTACGAGCAGTACTTC	CASSQGRGSYEQYF